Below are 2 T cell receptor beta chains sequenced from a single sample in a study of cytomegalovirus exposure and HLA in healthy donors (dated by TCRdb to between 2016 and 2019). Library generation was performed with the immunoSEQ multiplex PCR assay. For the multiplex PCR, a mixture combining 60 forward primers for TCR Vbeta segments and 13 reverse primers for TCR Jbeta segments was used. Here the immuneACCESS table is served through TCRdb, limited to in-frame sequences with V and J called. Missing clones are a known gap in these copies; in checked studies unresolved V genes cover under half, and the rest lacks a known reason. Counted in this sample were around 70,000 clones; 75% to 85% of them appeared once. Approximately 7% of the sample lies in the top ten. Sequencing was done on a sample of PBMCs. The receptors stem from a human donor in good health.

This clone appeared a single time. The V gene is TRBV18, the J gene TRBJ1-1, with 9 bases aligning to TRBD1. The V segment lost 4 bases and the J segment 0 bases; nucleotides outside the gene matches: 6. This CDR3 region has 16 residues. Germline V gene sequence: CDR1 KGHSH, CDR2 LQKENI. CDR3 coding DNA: TGTGCCAGCTCACAGGGACAGGGAGTTATGAACACTGAAGCTTTCTTT. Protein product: CASSQGQGVMNTEAFF.

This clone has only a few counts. CDR3 sequence reads: CASSLTSVTEAFF. The CDR3 DNA reads TGTGCCAGCAGCTTGACTTCGGTCACTGAAGCTTTCTTT. The chain joins TRBV7-8 to TRBJ1-1; the D is unclear. This CDR3 is built from 13 residues. Trimming left V 3 bases short and J 4 bases short, with 9 bases between. The germline gives CDR1 SGHVS, CDR2 FQNEAQ.